Listed below are T cell receptor beta chains from one sample, sequenced in a study of blood T cell repertoires in COVID-19. Sequencing was performed with immunoSEQ multiplex PCR; in TCRdb, only in-frame clones are kept and a portion is missing. The sample lists about 150,000 clones; 80% to 90% were seen once. Sequenced: peripheral blood. These receptors were collected from a woman aged 80 or over with acute or convalescent COVID-19. The CDR3 runs from the conserved cysteine through the conserved F or W. Each record gives: clone size, D gene, V gene, J gene, CDR3 DNA, CDR3 protein. The D gene is left open where the match is weak. Expanded clones are given a class, and other clones once, few, many or no size at all.

-	TRBD2	TRBV19	TRBJ2-3	TGTGCCAGTGATCGCGGGGGAGCCACAGATACGCAGTATTTT	CASDRGGATDTQYF
-	TRBD1	TRBV9	TRBJ1-1	TGTGCCAGCGCAGAGACCGGGACAGGGAGGGCTGAAGCTTTCTTT	CASAETGTGRAEAFF
-	-	TRBV5-1	TRBJ2-2	TGCGCCAGCAGCTTGACAGGGTTCCAAACCGGGGAGCTGTTTTTT	CASSLTGFQTGELFF
-	-	TRBV27	TRBJ2-7	TGTGCCAGCAGTCCCGTGGTGCGGCGCCTTGGCTCCTACGAGCAGTACTTC	CASSPVVRRLGSYEQYF
once	-	TRBV7-2	TRBJ1-5	TGTGCCAGCAGCTTTGGCTCGAGGAATCAGCCCCAGCATTTT	CASSFGSRNQPQHF
-	-	TRBV3-1/TRBV3-2	TRBJ2-2	TGTGCCAGCAGCCAAGATTGGGAAAGGGGCTCCAACACCGGGGAGCTGTTTTTT	CASSQDWERGSNTGELFF
once	-	TRBV30	TRBJ2-6	TGTGCCTGGAGCCCAGGGATCTCTGGGGCCAACGTCCTGACTTTC	CAWSPGISGANVLTF
-	TRBD1	TRBV4-1	TRBJ2-3	TGCGCCAGCAGCCAAGAGGGGACAGACACAGATACGCAGTATTTT	CASSQEGTDTDTQYF
-	-	TRBV10-3	TRBJ1-1	TGTGCCATCAGTCCGCGGGGGCTTGGTGAGCAGGCTTTCTTT	CAISPRGLGEQAFF
-	-	TRBV15	TRBJ1-5	TGTGCCACCAGCAGGAACAGGGTTCAGCCCCAGCATTTT	CATSRNRVQPQHF
-	-	TRBV9	TRBJ1-3	TGTGCCAGCAGCGTTAGCCCGGAACAGGGAGCTGGAAACACCATATATTTT	CASSVSPEQGAGNTIYF
-	TRBD1	TRBV5-1	TRBJ1-1	TGCGCCAGCAGCCAGGACAGGGAGAGGATGAACACTGAAGCTTTCTTT	CASSQDRERMNTEAFF
-	-	TRBV5-1	TRBJ2-2	TGCGCCAGCAGCTTGGATCAAGGGGCGGACACCGGGGAGCTGTTTTTT	CASSLDQGADTGELFF
-	-	TRBV10-3	TRBJ1-6	TGTGCCATCAGTGGGGGGCTGGGGAATTCACCCCTCCACTTT	CAISGGLGNSPLHF
-	-	TRBV9	TRBJ1-6	TGTGCCAGCAGCGTCTTGGCATTTGGAGAACCCCTCCACTTT	CASSVLAFGEPLHF
once	TRBD1	TRBV30	TRBJ2-7	TGTGCCTTGGGACAGGGTGTCTACGAGCAGTACTTC	CALGQGVYEQYF
-	-	TRBV12-5	TRBJ2-3	TGTGCTAGTGGTCTGGACTCGAGGGTGGATACGCAGTATTTT	CASGLDSRVDTQYF
-	TRBD2	TRBV5-8	TRBJ2-7	TGTGCCAGCAGCTCCGGACTAGCGGGAGGCGTCGACGAGCAGTACTTC	CASSSGLAGGVDEQYF
-	TRBD2	TRBV7-2	TRBJ2-7	TGTGCCAGCAGCCAGCTAGGACTAGCGGGCTACGAGCAGTACTTC	CASSQLGLAGYEQYF
-	TRBD2	TRBV6-5	TRBJ2-7	TGTGCCAGCAGGAGCGGGGGGACCTACGAGCAGTACTTC	CASRSGGTYEQYF
many	-	TRBV7-8	TRBJ1-5	TGTGCCAGCAGCTTAAGAGAGGGGGGCGGGAGTCAGCCCCAGCATTTT	CASSLREGGGSQPQHF
-	TRBD1	TRBV9	TRBJ1-2	TGTGCCAGCAGCGCCCGACAGGGGTCCAGCTATGGCTACACCTTC	CASSARQGSSYGYTF
-	-	TRBV6-2/TRBV6-3	TRBJ1-4	TGTGCCAGCAGTTCCCCGGGGGGATCAACTAATGAAAAACTGTTTTTT	CASSSPGGSTNEKLFF
-	-	TRBV6-5	TRBJ2-2	TGTGCCAGCACCCTGGAAGTGCAGGGCACCGGGGAGCTGTTTTTT	CASTLEVQGTGELFF
-	-	TRBV6-2/TRBV6-3	TRBJ2-1	TGTGCCAGCAGTTCCCTGTTTGAGCAGTTCTTC	CASSSLFEQFF
-	TRBD2	TRBV9	TRBJ2-2	TGTGCCAGCAGCGTAGGAGCTAGCGGGACCACCGGGGAGCTGTTTTTT	CASSVGASGTTGELFF
once	-	TRBV10-3	TRBJ1-1	TGTGCCATCAGTGGCGGCGGATCCGGTGAAGCTTTCTTT	CAISGGGSGEAFF
-	-	TRBV5-6	TRBJ2-5	TGTGCCAGCAGCGACACTAGGAATAAAGAGACCCAGTACTTC	CASSDTRNKETQYF
-	TRBD2	TRBV6-2/TRBV6-3	TRBJ2-5	TGTGCCAGCAGCTATAGCGGGAGAGAGGAGACCCAGTACTTC	CASSYSGREETQYF
few	-	TRBV6-6	TRBJ1-5	TGTGCCAGCACCCTTGGGGGAGGGGAACAGCCCCAGCATTTT	CASTLGGGEQPQHF
-	TRBD2	TRBV7-9	TRBJ2-3	TGTGCCAGCAGCTTAGTAGCGGGGATGGCAGATACGCAGTATTTT	CASSLVAGMADTQYF
-	TRBD1	TRBV5-1	TRBJ1-2	TGCGCCAGCAGCTTCACAGGGGGCGGCTACACCTTC	CASSFTGGGYTF
-	-	TRBV14	TRBJ2-1	TGTGCCAGCAGCCAACCTTTGGGGCTCTCTGAGCAGTTCTTC	CASSQPLGLSEQFF
-	TRBD2	TRBV19	TRBJ2-7	TGTGCCAGTAGGCTTGGAGCGGGGGCGTACGAGCAGTACTTC	CASRLGAGAYEQYF
many	TRBD1	TRBV5-1	TRBJ1-2	TGCGCCAGCAGCACGGGGACAGGGCCTGGCTACACCTTC	CASSTGTGPGYTF
-	-	TRBV18	TRBJ2-2	TGTGCCAGCTCTTCCCAAGTGCTTGCGGGCAACACCGGGGAGCTGTTTTTT	CASSSQVLAGNTGELFF
-	-	TRBV19	TRBJ2-2	TGTGCCAGTAGACCGGCAGGGGTCACCGGGGAGCTGTTTTTT	CASRPAGVTGELFF
-	-	TRBV6-6	TRBJ2-1	TGTGCCAGCAGCCAGACTTCGATGGGGCAGTTCTTC	CASSQTSMGQFF
-	-	TRBV9	TRBJ2-1	TGTGCCAGCAGCGTAGCGTCTGGAGGTGACAATGAGCAGTTCTTC	CASSVASGGDNEQFF
-	-	TRBV5-1	TRBJ2-7	TGCGCCAGCAGCCCGACAGGGGAGGGATTCGAGCAGTACTTC	CASSPTGEGFEQYF
-	-	TRBV6-6	TRBJ2-7	TGTGCCAGCATCCCAGAAATGGGGACTGGCGAGCAGTACTTC	CASIPEMGTGEQYF
-	-	TRBV15	TRBJ2-3	TGTGCCACCAGCAGAGATGCCCCATCTACTTTAAGCACAGATACGCAGTATTTT	CATSRDAPSTLSTDTQYF
-	-	TRBV28	TRBJ2-5	TGTGCCAGCAGCCGCTGGGCGACCCAGTACTTC	CASSRWATQYF
-	TRBD2	TRBV7-2	TRBJ2-7	TGTGCCAGCAGCTTAGGGGGAGGGGAGGGCTACGAGCAGTACTTC	CASSLGGGEGYEQYF
-	-	TRBV21-1	TRBJ2-7	TGTGCCAGCAGCAAAGCGGACAGGGAGTACGAGCAGTACTTC	CASSKADREYEQYF
-	TRBD2	TRBV19	TRBJ2-1	TGTGCCAGTAGAAATACTAGCGTTTTCGGCGTTTTCGACAATGAGCAGTTCTTC	CASRNTSVFGVFDNEQFF
few	-	TRBV9	TRBJ1-2	TGTGCCAGCAGCCCCAACATACAGGCTAACTATGGCTACACCTTC	CASSPNIQANYGYTF
-	-	TRBV13	TRBJ2-1	TGTGCCAGCAGCCCCCGAAGGGGCGGAAGCTACAATGAGCAGTTCTTC	CASSPRRGGSYNEQFF
-	-	TRBV6-5	TRBJ1-3	TGTGCCAGCAGTCCCTACGGGATGATTGGAAACACCATATATTTT	CASSPYGMIGNTIYF
once	-	TRBV7-2	TRBJ2-5	TGTGCCAGCAGCTTAGTTACAGGGACAGAGACCCAGTACTTC	CASSLVTGTETQYF
-	TRBD1	TRBV6-5	TRBJ1-1	TGTGCCAGCAGTCCACGGACAGGGGCGGCTGAAGCTTTCTTT	CASSPRTGAAEAFF
-	-	TRBV10-1	TRBJ2-1	TGCGCCAGCAGTCGTTACTCCTACGAAAACAATGAGCAGTTCTTC	CASSRYSYENNEQFF
-	TRBD1	TRBV11-2	TRBJ2-7	TGTGCCAGCAGCTTCTGGACAGGGTACGAGCAGTACTTC	CASSFWTGYEQYF
-	TRBD2	TRBV12-3/TRBV12-4	TRBJ2-1	TGTGCCAGCAGTTTAAGCGGGGGTGGTGAGCAGTTCTTC	CASSLSGGGEQFF
once	TRBD1	TRBV4-1	TRBJ2-7	TGCGCCAGCAGCCAAGGGACAGGGACTTTCTACGAGCAGTACTTC	CASSQGTGTFYEQYF
-	-	TRBV6-5	TRBJ1-5	TGTGCCAGCAGTTACGATGAGAATCAGCCCCAGCATTTT	CASSYDENQPQHF
once	-	TRBV12-5	TRBJ1-4	TGTGCTAGTGGTTTGGGGGGAGAAAATGAAAAACTGTTTTTT	CASGLGGENEKLFF
-	-	TRBV7-2	TRBJ1-2	TGTGCCAGCAGCCCCTACCGACAGCTCTATGGCTACACCTTC	CASSPYRQLYGYTF
-	TRBD1	TRBV7-2	TRBJ1-6	TGTGCCAGCAGCTTGGTTGGACAGGGGGCGCCCCCCTATAATTCACCCCTCCACTTT	CASSLVGQGAPPYNSPLHF